The present T cell receptor (beta chain) was sequenced within a study of graft-versus-host responses after intestinal transplantation. Study details: Recipients got multivisceral, liver-intestinal, or isolated intestinal transplants. Every transplant recipient was induced with anti-thymocyte globulin, then maintained on tacrolimus and steroids for 2 to 4 years. Study-wide points: GvH clones were identified in recipient marrow, with some first appearing in ileum or blood.

V was clipped by 0 bases and J by 0 bases; unmatched bases: 8. The CDR3 spans 18 residues. Germline V gives CDR1 WSHSY, CDR2 SAAADI. A note on this clone: What it recognizes is unknown.

Clones were sequenced by immunoSEQ multiplex PCR, and TCRdb holds only the in-frame ones, with some missing. The table includes approximately 100,000 clones, about 90% detected once. This chain connects TRBV10-2 to TRBJ2-1; 7 positions match TRBD2. This clonotype originated in a human donor who received an intestinal transplant. The sample in question was unstimulated CD4+ T cells sorted from spleen or lymph node cells, obtained before intestinal transplant. The CDR3 loop is CASSESGLRTSSYNEQFF. The CDR3 nucleotides read TGCGCCAGCAGTGAGTCGGGTCTGAGGACTAGCTCCTACAATGAGCAGTTCTTC.